Following are 16 T cell receptor beta chains from one sample sequenced in a study of cytomegalovirus exposure and HLA in healthy donors. PCR amplification relied on 60 Vbeta primers (plus 13 Jbeta primers). Using immunoSEQ multiplex PCR, the repertoire was profiled, and TCRdb retains in-frame clones only, with some absent. The table has roughly 190,000 clones, around 82% seen once. Sequenced sample: PBMCs. All receptors derive from a young woman in good health and CMV-seropositive.

The J gene is TRBJ2-7, the V gene TRBV11-2; D is uncertain. The CDR3 has 14 amino acids. Per germline, CDR1 SGHAT and CDR2 FQNNGV. Trimming took off 7 bases at V and 0 bases at J, with 13 bases between the two ends. In DNA form, the CDR3 reads TGTGCCAGCACTCCCCTCTATCCCTCCTACGAGCAGTACTTC. Residues: CASTPLYPSYEQYF. Full variable domain (rest looked up from reference TRBV11-2 and TRBJ2-7): EAGVAQSPRYKIIEKRQSVAFWCNPISGHATLYWYQQILGQGPKLLIQFQNNGVVDDSQLPKDRFSAERLKGVDSTLKIQPAKLEDSAVYLCASTPLYPSYEQYFGPGTRLTVT.

This clone appeared once. The V gene is TRBV2, the J gene TRBJ1-1; a weak D match, TRBD1 (5 bases). This CDR3 has 15 residues. The ends were cut back, 4 bases at V and 2 bases at J, with 14 bases in the middle. CDR1 and CDR2 (germline): SNHLY, FYNNEI. CDR3 residues: CASSGDSGQNTEAFF. The DNA of the CDR3 is TGTGCCAGCAGTGGGGACTCAGGGCAAAACACTGAAGCTTTCTTT.

V and J are TRBV12-5 and TRBJ2-5; TRBD2 might be the D (6 bases). Germline CDR1 reads LGHNT; CDR2 reads FRNRAP. CDR3 length: 14 amino acids. The V and J ends lost 5 bases and 2 bases respectively, with 12 bases between them. In DNA, the CDR3 is TGTGCTAGTGGTGACGGACTATCGCAAGAGACCCAGTACTTC. Its translation is CASGDGLSQETQYF.

The rearrangement links TRBV29-1 to TRBJ2-5; D possibly corresponds to TRBD2 (5 bases). The CDR3 spans 15 residues. V shed 6 bases and J shed 9 bases, with 26 bases lying between them. CDR1 is SQVTM and CDR2 is ANQGSEA in the germline V gene. CDR3 region: CSVGTDALGRDPQYF. CDR3 DNA sequence: TGCAGCGTCGGAACGGATGCCCTAGGACGGGATCCCCAGTACTTC.

The chain recombines TRBV7-2 with TRBJ2-5; TRBD2 matches 8 bases. Germline V gene data show CDR1 as SGHTA and CDR2 as FQGNSA. The CDR3 contains 13 residues. V was pared by 4 bases and J by 7 bases, with 5 bases of the junction left unmatched. The CDR3 sequence is CASSYGTRGTQYF. For the CDR3, the DNA is TGTGCCAGCAGCTACGGGACTAGAGGGACCCAGTACTTC.

The chain links TRBV2 to TRBJ1-4; 7 bases are shared with TRBD1. This CDR3 contains 14 residues. After removal of 7 bases from V and 3 bases from J, the junction contained 5 bases not matched to a gene. Germline lookup yields CDR1 SNHLY and CDR2 FYNNEI. CDR3 region: CASIPGQSNEKLFF. For the CDR3, the DNA is TGTGCCAGCATCCCGGGACAGTCTAATGAAAAACTGTTTTTT.

The chain is built from TRBV5-4 and TRBJ1-3; TRBD1 might be the D (6 bases). The CDR3 loop spans 18 amino acids. The V end lost 7 bases, the J end lost 1 base, and 24 bases lay between the germline ends. CDR1 and CDR2 (germline): SGHNT, YYREEE (reference sequence). CDR3 nucleotide sequence: TGTGCCAGCCAAGAGCGGGGGGCGAATCTCTTTTCTGGAAACACCATATATTTT. This sequence encodes CASQERGANLFSGNTIYF.

The genes are TRBV2 and TRBJ1-1; D is unclear. The CDR3 runs 12 residues. The germline V and J ends were trimmed by 6 bases and 9 bases, with 14 bases remaining between them. The germline V gene encodes CDR1 SNHLY and CDR2 FYNNEI. CDR3 protein: CASRAEGPKAFF. The CDR3 DNA sequence: TGTGCCAGCAGGGCGGAAGGCCCGAAAGCTTTCTTT. The whole variable domain, remainder taken from reference TRBV2 and TRBJ1-1, is EPEVTQTPSHQVTQMGQEVILRCVPISNHLYFYWYRQILGQKVEFLVSFYNNEISEKSEIFDDQFSVERPDGSNFTLKIRSTKLEDSAMYFCASRAEGPKAFFGQGTRLTVV.

The rearrangement links TRBV4-3 to TRBJ2-1; 15 positions agree with TRBD2. This CDR3 has 20 residues. The V segment lost 4 bases and the J segment 0 bases; nucleotides outside the gene matches: 10. Germline V gene lookup returns CDR1 LGHNA and CDR2 YSLEER. CDR3: CASSRSGLAGGPSSYNEQFF. Written as DNA, the CDR3 is TGCGCCAGCAGCCGCTCTGGACTAGCGGGAGGGCCGAGCTCCTACAATGAGCAGTTCTTC.

The chain carries TRBV5-1 and TRBJ2-1, with D perhaps matching TRBD2 (5 bases). V was clipped by 1 base and J by 4 bases, with 9 bases between them. CDR1 and CDR2 from the germline V gene are SGHRS and YFSETQ. This CDR3 comprises 14 residues. CDR3 in DNA: TGCGCCAGCAGCTTGCCGGGAATATACAATGAGCAGTTCTTC. Amino acids: CASSLPGIYNEQFF.

The genes are TRBV4-1 and TRBJ2-7; 12 nucleotides align to TRBD1. V lost 4 bases and J lost 2; bases outside the gene matches: 3. The CDR3 extends over 15 amino acids. Per the germline V gene, CDR1 is MGHRA and CDR2 is YSYEKL. In DNA form, the CDR3 reads TGCGCCAGCAGCCCGGGACAGGGGGCAACCTACGAGCAGTACTTC. Amino acids: CASSPGQGATYEQYF.

The J gene is TRBJ1-1, the V gene TRBV28; no definite D call. Germline lookup yields CDR1 MDHEN and CDR2 SYDVKM. This CDR3 region has 12 residues. V was shortened by 8 bases and J by 1 base, with 8 bases between the two germline ends. CDR3 DNA: TGTGCCAGCTCCCTCGGGAACACTGAAGCTTTCTTT. This gives the protein CASSLGNTEAFF.

This clone has a handful of counts. V gene TRBV9 combines with J gene TRBJ1-2, with D maybe TRBD1 (6 bases). With 4 bases removed from V and 0 bases from J, the gap between germline ends came to 7 bases. The germline V gene encodes CDR1 SGDLS and CDR2 YYNGEE. The CDR3 loop spans 13 amino acids. CDR3 loop: CASSTGTNYGYTF. CDR3 coding DNA: TGTGCCAGCAGCACAGGGACTAACTATGGCTACACCTTC.

This clone was counted only a few times. The chain recombines TRBV19 with TRBJ1-5; D gene unclear. Germline loops: CDR1 LNHDA, CDR2 SQIVND (reference sequence). The CDR3 length is 14 residues. V lost 6 bases and J 4 bases, leaving 13 bases between the germline ends. CDR3 residues: CASSLLSKNQPQHF. The CDR3 DNA follows: TGTGCCAGTAGCCTACTCTCTAAAAATCAGCCCCAGCATTTT.

The chain combines TRBV19 with TRBJ2-1, with D perhaps TRBD1 (5 bases). The ends were cut back, 6 bases at V and 6 bases at J, with 9 bases in the middle. The length of the CDR3 is 12 residues. Germline V gene data show CDR1 as LNHDA and CDR2 as SQIVND (reference sequence). CDR3 region: CASRRRGNEQFF. The CDR3 nucleotides are TGTGCCAGTAGAAGAAGGGGCAATGAGCAGTTCTTC. Full variable domain (remainder filled in from reference TRBV19 and TRBJ2-1): DGGITQSPKYLFRKEGQNVTLSCEQNLNHDAMYWYRQDPGQGLRLIYYSQIVNDFQKGDIAEGYSVSREKKESFPLTVTSAQKNPTAFYLCASRRRGNEQFFGPGTRLTVL.

The chain recombines TRBV20-1 with TRBJ2-7, with D maybe TRBD2 (5 bases). CDR1 DFQATT and CDR2 SNEGSKA come from the germline V gene (reference sequence). The V and J ends lost 6 bases and 9 bases respectively, with 15 bases between them. CDR3 length: 11 residues. The CDR3 protein is CSAVGQLGQYF. The CDR3 DNA reads TGCAGTGCAGTGGGTCAACTAGGGCAGTACTTC.